Presented here are 7 T cell receptor beta chains from one specimen sequenced in a study of T-cell reconstitution after alpha-beta-depleted transplantation in children. Preparation of the TCRbeta library was carried out with unique molecular identifiers. Each CDR3 protein gets one entry after TCRdb re-called the PCR reads with MiXCR. The sample carries around 90,000 distinct CDR3 sequences, 15% to 18% recorded once. The sequenced sample was PBMCs, mostly from graft donor cells, obtained 180 days after TCRalphabeta/CD19-depleted stem cell transplant. These receptors originate from a male patient aged 2-9 years who had a stem cell transplant for acute lymphoblastic leukemia, so the T cells may come from the graft donor.

This clonotype has only a few counts. The CDR3 DNA is TGTGCCAGCAGCTTAGACAGGGCTCGCTACGAGCAGTACTTC. The encoded protein is CASSLDRARYEQYF. The chain joins TRBV7-9 to TRBJ2-7, with D maybe TRBD1 (6 bases). The CDR3 totals 14 residues. CDR1 and CDR2 (germline): SEHNR, FQNEAQ (reference sequence). The V end lost 1 base, the J end lost 3 bases, and 10 bases lay between the germline ends.

This clonotype was seen more than once but under ten times. The chain has TRBV6-1 and TRBJ1-2, with D perhaps TRBD1 (6 bases). V was trimmed by 5 bases and J by 8 bases, leaving 15 bases between them. Germline V gives CDR1 MNHNS, CDR2 SASEGT. The CDR3 length is 13 residues. The CDR3 region is CASSRTGTQGYTF. DNA of the CDR3: TGTGCCAGCAGTCGGACCGGGACACAGGGCTACACCTTC.

The chain joins TRBV5-1 to TRBJ2-5; D call uncertain. Germline loops: CDR1 SGHRS, CDR2 YFSETQ. The ends were cut back, 5 bases at V and 7 bases at J, with 15 bases in the middle. The CDR3 loop spans 13 amino acids. The CDR3 sequence: CASRTDGVGTQYF. The CDR3 nucleotides are TGCGCCAGCAGGACCGACGGAGTGGGGACCCAGTACTTC. Based on the CDR3 plus reference TRBV5-1 and TRBJ2-5, the full variable domain is KAGVTQTPRYLIKTRGQQVTLSCSPISGHRSVSWYQQTPGQGLQFLFEYFSETQRNKGNFPGRFSGRQFSNSRSEMNVSTLELGDSALYLCASRTDGVGTQYFGPGTRLLVL.

The chain has TRBV6-1 and TRBJ2-7; 12 bases match TRBD1. The CDR3 extends over 15 amino acids. Germline CDR1 reads MNHNS; CDR2 reads SASEGT. The V segment lost 6 bases and the J segment 4 bases; nucleotides outside the gene matches: 7. This CDR3 is CASRPGTGGPYEQYF. The CDR3 DNA sequence: TGTGCCAGCAGGCCAGGGACAGGGGGCCCGTACGAGCAGTACTTC.

The rearrangement links TRBV5-1 to TRBJ2-5; 11 bases fit TRBD2. With 7 bases clipped from V and 0 bases from J, the junction kept 11 bases outside the gene matches. Looked up from germline, CDR1 is SGHRS and CDR2 is YFSETQ. The CDR3 runs to 17 residues. The CDR3 nucleotides are TGCGCCAGCTGCCCTCTAGCGGGGGGCTTGTACCAAGAGACCCAGTACTTC. Translated: CASCPLAGGLYQETQYF.

V and J are TRBV6-1 and TRBJ2-1; D is tentatively TRBD1 or TRBD2 (11 bases each). This CDR3 comprises 20 residues. The germline gives CDR1 MNHNS, CDR2 SASEGT. Trimming took off 4 bases at V and 4 bases at J, with 29 bases between the two ends. The CDR3 coding sequence is TGTGCCAGCAGTGCCGGGACAGGGGGTTGGGGGACTAGCGGATACAATGAGCAGTTCTTC. Its protein is CASSAGTGGWGTSGYNEQFF.

By share of the sample, this clonotype is large. J is TRBJ1-2 and V is TRBV9; 9 bases fit TRBD1. Germline assignment: CDR1 SGDLS and CDR2 YYNGEE. Trimming at V came to 3 bases and at J to 8 bases, leaving 8 bases not matched to a gene. This CDR3 has 14 residues. The CDR3 reads CASSATGGAGGYTF. The CDR3, as DNA: TGTGCCAGCAGCGCAACAGGGGGCGCAGGCGGCTACACCTTC. The variable domain in full, completed from reference TRBV9 and TRBJ1-2, reads DSGVTQTPKHLITATGQRVTLRCSPRSGDLSVYWYQQSLDQGLQFLIQYYNGEERAKGNILERFSAQQFPDLHSELNLSSLELGDSALYFCASSATGGAGGYTFGSGTRLTVV.